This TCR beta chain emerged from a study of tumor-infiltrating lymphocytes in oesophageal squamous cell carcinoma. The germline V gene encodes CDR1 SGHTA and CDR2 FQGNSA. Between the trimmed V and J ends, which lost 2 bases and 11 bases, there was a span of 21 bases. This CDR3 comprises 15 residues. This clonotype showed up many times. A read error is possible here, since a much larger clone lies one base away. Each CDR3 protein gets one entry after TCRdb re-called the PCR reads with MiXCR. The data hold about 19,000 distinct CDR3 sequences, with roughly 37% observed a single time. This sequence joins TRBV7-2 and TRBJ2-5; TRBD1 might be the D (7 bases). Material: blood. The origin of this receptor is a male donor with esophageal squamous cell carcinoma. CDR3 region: CASSLYRQGGNEQYF. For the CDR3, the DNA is TGTGCCAGCAGCTTATACCGACAGGGAGGAAATGAGCAGTACTTC. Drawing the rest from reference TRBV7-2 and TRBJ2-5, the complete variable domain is GAGVSQSPSNKVTEKGKDVELRCDPISGHTALYWYRQSLGQGLEFLIYFQGNSAPDKSGLPSDRFSAERTGGSVSTLTIQRTQQEDSAVYLCASSLYRQGGNEQYFGPGTRLLVL.